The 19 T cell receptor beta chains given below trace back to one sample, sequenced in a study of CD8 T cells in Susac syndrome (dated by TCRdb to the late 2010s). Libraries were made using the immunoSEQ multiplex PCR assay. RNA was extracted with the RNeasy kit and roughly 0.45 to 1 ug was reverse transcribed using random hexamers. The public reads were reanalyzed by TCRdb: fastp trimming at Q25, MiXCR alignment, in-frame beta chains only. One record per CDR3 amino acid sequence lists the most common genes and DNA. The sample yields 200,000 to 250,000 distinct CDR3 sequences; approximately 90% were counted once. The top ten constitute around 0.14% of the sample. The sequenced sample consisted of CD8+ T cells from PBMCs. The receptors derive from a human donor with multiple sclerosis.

CDR3 residues: CASSRTDSNQPQHF. The CDR3 region has the DNA TGTGCTAGTAGCCGGACAGATAGCAATCAGCCCCAGCATTTT. The chain carries TRBV12-5 and TRBJ1-5; perhaps TRBD1 as D (6 bases). This CDR3 is 14 amino acids long. The V gene's germline CDR1 is LGHNT and CDR2 FRNRAP. V shed 8 bases and J shed 0 bases, with 11 bases lying between them.

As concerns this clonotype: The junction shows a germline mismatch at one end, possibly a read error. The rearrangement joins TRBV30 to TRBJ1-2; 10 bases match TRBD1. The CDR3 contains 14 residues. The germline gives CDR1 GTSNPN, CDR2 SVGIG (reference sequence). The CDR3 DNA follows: TGTGCCTGGAGTAGTGGGACAGGGGTGGCTGGCTACCCCTTC. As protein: CAWSSGTGVAGYPF.

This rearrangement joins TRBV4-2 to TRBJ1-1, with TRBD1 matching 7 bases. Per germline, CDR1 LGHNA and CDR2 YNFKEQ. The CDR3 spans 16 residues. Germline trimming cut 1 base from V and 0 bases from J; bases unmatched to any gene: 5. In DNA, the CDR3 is TGTGCCAGCAGCCAAGGTCCAGGGGGAATGAACACTGAAGCTTTCTTT. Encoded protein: CASSQGPGGMNTEAFF.

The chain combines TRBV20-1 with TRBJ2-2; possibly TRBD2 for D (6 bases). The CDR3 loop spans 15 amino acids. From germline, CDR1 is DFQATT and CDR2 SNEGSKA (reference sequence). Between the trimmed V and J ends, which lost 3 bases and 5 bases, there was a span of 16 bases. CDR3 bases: TGCAGTGCTAGGATGGGCGGGATGGGAACCGGGGAGCTGTTTTTT. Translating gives CSARMGGMGTGELFF.

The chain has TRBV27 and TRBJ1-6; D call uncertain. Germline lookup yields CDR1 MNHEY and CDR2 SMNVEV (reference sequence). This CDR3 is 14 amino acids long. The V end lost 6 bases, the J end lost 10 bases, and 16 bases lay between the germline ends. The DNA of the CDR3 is TGTGCCAGCAGCTCCGGTGTCATGATCTCACCCCTCCACTTT. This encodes CASSSGVMISPLHF.

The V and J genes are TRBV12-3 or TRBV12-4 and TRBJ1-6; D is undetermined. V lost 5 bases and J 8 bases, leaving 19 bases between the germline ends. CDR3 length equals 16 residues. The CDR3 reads CASSPSGSQRYSPLHF. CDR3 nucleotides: TGTGCCAGCAGTCCCTCCGGGTCCCAAAGATATTCACCCCTCCACTTT.

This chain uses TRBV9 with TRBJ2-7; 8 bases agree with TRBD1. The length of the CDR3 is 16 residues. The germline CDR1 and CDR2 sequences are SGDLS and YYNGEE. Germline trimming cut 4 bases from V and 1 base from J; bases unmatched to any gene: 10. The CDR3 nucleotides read TGTGCCAGCAGCCCGACCCGGACAGGGATTTCCTACGAGCAGTACTTC. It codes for CASSPTRTGISYEQYF.

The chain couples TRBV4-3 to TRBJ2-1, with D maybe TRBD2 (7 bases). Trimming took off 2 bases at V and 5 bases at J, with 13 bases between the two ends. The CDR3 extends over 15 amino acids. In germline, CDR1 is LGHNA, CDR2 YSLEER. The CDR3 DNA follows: TGCGCCAGCAGCCAATGGGGGGGCCCAGACAATGAGCAGTTCTTC. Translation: CASSQWGGPDNEQFF.

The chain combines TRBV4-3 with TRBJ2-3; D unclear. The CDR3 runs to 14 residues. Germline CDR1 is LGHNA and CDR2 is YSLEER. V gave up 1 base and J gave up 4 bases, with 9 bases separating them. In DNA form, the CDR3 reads TGCGCCAGCAGCCAAGGGGCACGGGCAGATACGCAGTATTTT. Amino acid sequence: CASSQGARADTQYF.

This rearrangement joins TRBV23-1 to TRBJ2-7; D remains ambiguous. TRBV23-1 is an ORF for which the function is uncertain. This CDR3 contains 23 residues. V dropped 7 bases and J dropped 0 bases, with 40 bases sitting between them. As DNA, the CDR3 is TGCGCCAGCACCGACCCTGATCACTACCCCCCAGCTCCTACGAGATTCAGCTCCTACGAGCAGTACTTC. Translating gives CASTDPDHYPPAPTRFSSYEQYF.

The CDR3 DNA sequence: TGTGCCAGCAGCTCGGGACAGGGGATTAGCGAGCAGTACTTC. Translating it yields CASSSGQGISEQYF. V and J are TRBV7-8 and TRBJ2-7; 10 bases agree with TRBD1. The CDR3 is 14 residues long. Germline CDR1 and CDR2: SGHVS and FQNEAQ. V was pared by 4 bases and J by 6 bases, with 6 bases of the junction left unmatched.

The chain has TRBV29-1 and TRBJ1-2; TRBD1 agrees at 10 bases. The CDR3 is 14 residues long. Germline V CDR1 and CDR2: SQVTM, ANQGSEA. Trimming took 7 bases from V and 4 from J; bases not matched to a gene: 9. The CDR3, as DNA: TGCAGCGCTGCTCCGGGACAGGGGTCCTATGGCTACACCTTC. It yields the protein CSAAPGQGSYGYTF.

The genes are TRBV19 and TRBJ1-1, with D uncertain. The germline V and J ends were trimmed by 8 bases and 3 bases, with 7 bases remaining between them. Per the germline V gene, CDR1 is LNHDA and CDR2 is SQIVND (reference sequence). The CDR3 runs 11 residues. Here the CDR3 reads CASWAHTEAFF. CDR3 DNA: TGTGCCAGTTGGGCTCACACTGAAGCTTTCTTT.

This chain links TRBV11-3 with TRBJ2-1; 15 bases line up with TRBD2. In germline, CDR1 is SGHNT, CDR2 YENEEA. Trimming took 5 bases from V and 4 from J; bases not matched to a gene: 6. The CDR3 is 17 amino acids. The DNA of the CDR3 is TGTGCCAGCAGCATCCGGACTAGCGGGGGGGAATACAATGAGCAGTTCTTC. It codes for CASSIRTSGGEYNEQFF.

The CDR3 DNA sequence: TGTGCCAGCAGTGAATTCGGGGGGGCTCCCAATCAGCCCCAGCATTTT. Residues: CASSEFGGAPNQPQHF. The rearrangement uses TRBV6-1 and TRBJ1-5; possibly TRBD1 for D (6 bases). V lost 2 bases and J lost 3, with 14 bases in between. This CDR3 is 16 amino acids long. CDR1 MNHNS and CDR2 SASEGT come from the germline V gene.

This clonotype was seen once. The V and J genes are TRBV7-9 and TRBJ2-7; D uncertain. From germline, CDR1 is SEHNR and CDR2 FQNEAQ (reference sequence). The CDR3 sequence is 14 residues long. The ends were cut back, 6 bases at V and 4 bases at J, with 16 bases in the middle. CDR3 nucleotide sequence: TGTGCCAGCAGTACCGCCGGGCCTCTTTACGAGCAGTACTTC. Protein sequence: CASSTAGPLYEQYF.

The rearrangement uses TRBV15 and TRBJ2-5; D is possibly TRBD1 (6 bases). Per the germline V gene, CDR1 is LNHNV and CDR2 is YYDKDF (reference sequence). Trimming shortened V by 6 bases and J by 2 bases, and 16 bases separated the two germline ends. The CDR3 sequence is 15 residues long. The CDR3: CATRPRGTAQETQYF. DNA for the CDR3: TGTGCCACCAGGCCCAGGGGAACCGCACAAGAGACCCAGTACTTC.

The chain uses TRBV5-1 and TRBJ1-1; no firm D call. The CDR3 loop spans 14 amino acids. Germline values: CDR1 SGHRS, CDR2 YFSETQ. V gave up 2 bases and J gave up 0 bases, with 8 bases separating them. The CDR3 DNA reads TGCGCCAGCAGCTTCGCGGGGATGAACACTGAAGCTTTCTTT. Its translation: CASSFAGMNTEAFF.

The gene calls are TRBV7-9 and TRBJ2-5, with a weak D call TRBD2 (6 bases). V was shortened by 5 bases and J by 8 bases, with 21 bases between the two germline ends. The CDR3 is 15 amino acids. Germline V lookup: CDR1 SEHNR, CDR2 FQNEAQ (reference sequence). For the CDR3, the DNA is TGTGCCAGCAGCCAAAATAGCGGTTCCAAGAAAACCCAGTACTTC. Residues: CASSQNSGSKKTQYF. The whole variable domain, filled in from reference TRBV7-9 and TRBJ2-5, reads DTGVSQNPRHKITKRGQNVTFRCDPISEHNRLYWYRQTLGQGPEFLTYFQNEAQLEKSRLLSDRFSAERPKGSFSTLEIQRTEQGDSAMYLCASSQNSGSKKTQYFGPGTRLLVL.